A selection of T cell receptor beta chains follows, all from one sample in a study of T-cell memory formation after mild COVID-19. TCRdb ran MiXCR on the 5' RACE reads and lists one entry per CDR3 protein. Of under 50,000 distinct CDR3 sequences in the sample, less than 9.5% are singletons; the top ten hold 12%. The specimen was PBMCs or a T cell subset sorted from them (not recorded which). All receptors derive from an adult woman who had mild COVID-19 (a few samples of this study predate the infection). Cell type and time point are not known. Each CDR3 is given with its conserved first and last residue. Each record gives: V gene, CDR3 length, clone size, D gene, J gene, CDR3 protein, CDR3 DNA. The D gene is left open where the match is weak. Some rows mark clone size as missing; the rest say once, few, many or name a class of expanded clone.

v_gene: TRBV6-2/TRBV6-3
len: 12
abundance: many
d_gene: NA
j_gene: TRBJ2-5
CDR3aa: CASSYSSETQYF
CDR3nt: TGTGCCAGCAGTTACTCGAGTGAGACCCAGTACTTC

v_gene: TRBV28
len: 14
abundance: few
d_gene: NA
j_gene: TRBJ2-5
CDR3aa: CASSFHEGTETQYF
CDR3nt: TGTGCCAGCAGTTTTCATGAGGGAACGGAGACCCAGTACTTC

v_gene: TRBV7-8
len: 15
abundance: NA
d_gene: NA
j_gene: TRBJ1-1
CDR3aa: CASSIITTVNTEAFF
CDR3nt: TGTGCCAGCAGCATTATAACGACAGTGAACACTGAAGCTTTCTTT

v_gene: TRBV6-2/TRBV6-3
len: 16
abundance: many
d_gene: NA
j_gene: TRBJ2-1
CDR3aa: CASSSSTGRSYNEQFF
CDR3nt: TGTGCCAGCAGTTCCTCGACTGGGAGATCCTACAATGAGCAGTTCTTC

v_gene: TRBV7-9
len: 13
abundance: NA
d_gene: NA
j_gene: TRBJ2-3
CDR3aa: CASSLGDPQPQYF
CDR3nt: TGTGCCAGCAGCTTGGGAGATCCTCAGCCGCAGTATTTT

v_gene: TRBV5-4
len: 15
abundance: many
d_gene: TRBD2
j_gene: TRBJ2-3
CDR3aa: CASSLGGGATDTQYF
CDR3nt: TGTGCCAGCAGCTTGGGCGGGGGGGCCACAGATACGCAGTATTTT

v_gene: TRBV29-1
len: 13
abundance: few
d_gene: TRBD1
j_gene: TRBJ2-7
CDR3aa: CSVLGDSTYEQYF
CDR3nt: TGCAGCGTTCTTGGGGACAGTACCTACGAGCAGTACTTC

v_gene: TRBV30
len: 13
abundance: few
d_gene: TRBD1
j_gene: TRBJ2-4
CDR3aa: CAWSDRGRVIQYF
CDR3nt: TGTGCCTGGAGTGACAGGGGGAGAGTCATTCAGTACTTC

v_gene: TRBV29-1
len: 15
abundance: many
d_gene: TRBD1
j_gene: TRBJ2-5
CDR3aa: CSVETGQGVGETQYF
CDR3nt: TGCAGCGTTGAGACCGGACAGGGGGTAGGAGAGACCCAGTACTTC

v_gene: TRBV12-3/TRBV12-4
len: 17
abundance: NA
d_gene: TRBD2
j_gene: TRBJ2-1
CDR3aa: CASSRLGTSGSYNEQFF
CDR3nt: TGTGCCAGCAGTCGCCTCGGGACTAGCGGGTCCTACAATGAGCAGTTCTTC

v_gene: TRBV5-6
len: 13
abundance: NA
d_gene: NA
j_gene: TRBJ2-5
CDR3aa: CASSLGAGETQYF
CDR3nt: TGTGCCAGCAGCTTGGGGGCCGGGGAGACCCAGTACTTC

v_gene: TRBV12-3/TRBV12-4
len: 13
abundance: many
d_gene: NA
j_gene: TRBJ2-7
CDR3aa: CASSFMLGGEQYF
CDR3nt: TGTGCCAGCAGTTTCATGCTAGGGGGGGAGCAGTACTTC

v_gene: TRBV5-1
len: 15
abundance: many
d_gene: NA
j_gene: TRBJ2-3
CDR3aa: CASSLDRPGGDTQYF
CDR3nt: TGCGCCAGCAGCTTGGATCGCCCCGGGGGAGATACGCAGTATTTT

v_gene: TRBV2
len: 11
abundance: few
d_gene: NA
j_gene: TRBJ1-6
CDR3aa: CASRTNSPLHF
CDR3nt: TGTGCCAGCAGGACAAATTCACCCCTCCACTTT

v_gene: TRBV9
len: 13
abundance: NA
d_gene: NA
j_gene: TRBJ2-4
CDR3aa: CASSESVGNIQYF
CDR3nt: TGTGCCAGCAGCGAATCAGTGGGAAACATTCAGTACTTC

v_gene: TRBV7-9
len: 15
abundance: NA
d_gene: NA
j_gene: TRBJ2-1
CDR3aa: CASSLEGHPSDEQFF
CDR3nt: TGTGCCAGCAGCTTAGAGGGACATCCAAGCGATGAGCAGTTCTTC

v_gene: TRBV6-5
len: 12
abundance: NA
d_gene: NA
j_gene: TRBJ1-2
CDR3aa: CASRGQGRGYTF
CDR3nt: TGTGCCAGCAGGGGCCAGGGTCGCGGCTACACCTTC

v_gene: TRBV4-3
len: 13
abundance: many
d_gene: TRBD1
j_gene: TRBJ2-1
CDR3aa: CASSQGQYNEQFF
CDR3nt: TGCGCCAGCAGCCAGGGACAGTACAATGAGCAGTTCTTC

v_gene: TRBV29-1
len: 15
abundance: many
d_gene: TRBD2
j_gene: TRBJ2-3
CDR3aa: CSVALPGGGGGTQYF
CDR3nt: TGCAGCGTGGCCCTCCCGGGCGGGGGGGGAGGTACGCAGTATTTT

v_gene: TRBV14
len: 12
abundance: NA
d_gene: NA
j_gene: TRBJ2-7
CDR3aa: CASSQGPGEQYF
CDR3nt: TGTGCCAGCAGCCAAGGTCCCGGAGAGCAGTACTTC

v_gene: TRBV5-1
len: 16
abundance: many
d_gene: TRBD1
j_gene: TRBJ2-7
CDR3aa: CASSLGFRDSSYEQYF
CDR3nt: TGCGCCAGCAGCTTGGGGTTCAGGGACAGCTCCTACGAGCAGTACTTC

v_gene: TRBV7-3
len: 15
abundance: few
d_gene: NA
j_gene: TRBJ2-6
CDR3aa: CASSPYLSGANVLTF
CDR3nt: TGTGCCAGCAGCCCCTACCTCTCTGGGGCCAACGTCCTGACTTTC

v_gene: TRBV6-6
len: 15
abundance: NA
d_gene: TRBD1
j_gene: TRBJ2-7
CDR3aa: CASSTDRGNSYEQYF
CDR3nt: TGTGCCAGCAGTACGGACAGGGGAAACTCCTACGAGCAGTACTTC

v_gene: TRBV9
len: 13
abundance: NA
d_gene: NA
j_gene: TRBJ2-1
CDR3aa: CASSPIPGNEQFF
CDR3nt: TGTGCCAGCAGTCCCATTCCAGGCAATGAGCAGTTCTTC

v_gene: TRBV24-1
len: 16
abundance: NA
d_gene: TRBD1
j_gene: TRBJ2-5
CDR3aa: CATSGQGITGAETQYF
CDR3nt: TGTGCCACCAGCGGACAGGGAATCACGGGCGCAGAGACCCAGTACTTC

v_gene: TRBV5-1
len: 16
abundance: NA
d_gene: NA
j_gene: TRBJ1-1
CDR3aa: CASSSASGREYTEAFF
CDR3nt: TGCGCCAGCAGCTCCGCATCAGGCAGGGAGTACACTGAAGCTTTCTTT

v_gene: TRBV4-1
len: 17
abundance: few
d_gene: NA
j_gene: TRBJ1-3
CDR3aa: CASSPLLLQGPVNTIYF
CDR3nt: TGCGCCAGCAGCCCCCTCCTTTTACAGGGACCGGTAAACACCATATATTTT

v_gene: TRBV20-1
len: 15
abundance: NA
d_gene: NA
j_gene: TRBJ2-1
CDR3aa: CSARAGGGSYNEQFF
CDR3nt: TGCAGTGCTAGAGCCGGTGGGGGTTCCTACAATGAGCAGTTCTTC

v_gene: TRBV19
len: 14
abundance: NA
d_gene: NA
j_gene: TRBJ1-2
CDR3aa: CASSQAGQFYGYTF
CDR3nt: TGTGCCAGTAGCCAAGCCGGACAGTTCTATGGCTACACCTTC

v_gene: TRBV10-2
len: 14
abundance: NA
d_gene: NA
j_gene: TRBJ1-1
CDR3aa: CASRSPRGNTEAFF
CDR3nt: TGCGCCAGCAGATCCCCCAGGGGGAACACTGAAGCTTTCTTT

v_gene: TRBV25-1
len: 15
abundance: NA
d_gene: TRBD2
j_gene: TRBJ2-7
CDR3aa: CASSDGEGNSYEQYF
CDR3nt: TGTGCCAGCAGTGATGGGGAGGGAAACTCCTACGAGCAGTACTTC

v_gene: TRBV7-6
len: 16
abundance: NA
d_gene: TRBD2
j_gene: TRBJ2-5
CDR3aa: CASSSKRGGPQETQYF
CDR3nt: TGTGCCAGCAGCTCTAAGCGGGGGGGCCCCCAAGAGACCCAGTACTTC

v_gene: TRBV9
len: 14
abundance: NA
d_gene: TRBD2
j_gene: TRBJ2-7
CDR3aa: CASAFSGSSYEQYF
CDR3nt: TGTGCCAGTGCCTTTAGCGGGAGCTCCTACGAGCAGTACTTC

v_gene: TRBV3-1
len: 14
abundance: NA
d_gene: NA
j_gene: TRBJ2-7
CDR3aa: CASSQNRLSYEQYF
CDR3nt: TGTGCCAGCAGCCAGAACAGGCTATCCTACGAGCAGTACTTC

v_gene: TRBV20-1
len: 17
abundance: many
d_gene: NA
j_gene: TRBJ2-2
CDR3aa: CSARRAGGQGSTGELFF
CDR3nt: TGCAGTGCTAGACGAGCTGGGGGCCAAGGGTCCACCGGGGAGCTGTTTTTT

v_gene: TRBV5-1
len: 14
abundance: NA
d_gene: NA
j_gene: TRBJ2-1
CDR3aa: CASSLEAVYNEQFF
CDR3nt: TGCGCCAGCAGCTTGGAGGCGGTCTACAATGAGCAGTTCTTC

v_gene: TRBV5-5
len: 13
abundance: NA
d_gene: NA
j_gene: TRBJ2-3
CDR3aa: CAVARSGTDTQYF
CDR3nt: TGTGCCGTCGCCCGAAGTGGCACAGATACGCAGTATTTT

v_gene: TRBV2
len: 13
abundance: NA
d_gene: TRBD1
j_gene: TRBJ1-2
CDR3aa: CASSADRDYGYTF
CDR3nt: TGTGCCAGCAGCGCGGACAGGGACTATGGCTACACCTTC